This T cell receptor (beta chain) originates from a study of T cells after yellow fever vaccination. Study overall: Fractions containing few cells were prepared with SMART-Seq v4 Ultra Low Input. Points from the study as a whole: Most primary-vaccination clones recurred post-booster (more than 95% CD4, around 90% CD8).

One entry per CDR3 protein results from TCRdb running MiXCR on the 5' RACE reads. The table has about 230,000 distinct CDR3 sequences, about 7% seen once; the top ten hold about 1%. This CDR3 has 21 amino acids. Trimming took 2 bases from V and 1 from J; bases not matched to a gene: 20. Germline V CDR1 and CDR2: MNHEY, SVGEGT. This clonotype was observed many times. Its specificity is not known. This TCR was recovered from a man younger than 45 who received the YFV17D yellow fever vaccine. The V gene is TRBV6-2 or TRBV6-3, the J gene TRBJ2-5; 9 positions agree with TRBD2. Material: CD4+ T cells sorted from PBMCs, obtained on the day of the yellow fever booster vaccination. The CDR3 sequence: CASSYRSAREGHRSGQETQYF. The CDR3 DNA sequence: TGTGCCAGCAGTTACCGCTCCGCGCGGGAGGGCCATCGTTCGGGCCAAGAGACCCAGTACTTC.